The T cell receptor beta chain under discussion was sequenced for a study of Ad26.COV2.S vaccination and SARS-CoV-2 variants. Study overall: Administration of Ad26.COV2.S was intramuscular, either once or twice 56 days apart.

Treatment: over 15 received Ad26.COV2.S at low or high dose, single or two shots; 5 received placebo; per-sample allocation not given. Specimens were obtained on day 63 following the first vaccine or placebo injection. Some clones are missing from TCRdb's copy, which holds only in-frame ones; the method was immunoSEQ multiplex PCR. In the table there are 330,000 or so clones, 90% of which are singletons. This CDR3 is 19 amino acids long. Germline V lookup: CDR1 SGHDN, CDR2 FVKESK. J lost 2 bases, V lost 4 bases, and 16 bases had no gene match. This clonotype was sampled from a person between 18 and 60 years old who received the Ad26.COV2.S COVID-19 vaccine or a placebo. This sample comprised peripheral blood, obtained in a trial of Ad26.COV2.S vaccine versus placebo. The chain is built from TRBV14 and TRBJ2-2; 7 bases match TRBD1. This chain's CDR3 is CASSPWRTRGLSNTGELFF. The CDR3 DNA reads TGTGCCAGCAGCCCCTGGAGAACCAGGGGGTTGAGCAACACCGGGGAGCTGTTTTTT.